The 15 T cell receptor beta chains below come from one sample, sequenced in a study of tumor-infiltrating lymphocytes in primary liver carcinoma. Priming with a constant-region primer yielded TCR beta cDNA from about 510 ng total RNA. Three nested multiplex PCR rounds, a slightly modified ARM-PCR, produced the libraries for TCR beta. With TRBV1-TRBV30 forward primers and a C-beta reverse primer, the first two PCR rounds were run for approximately 10 cycles each. TCRdb analysed the multiplex PCR reads with MiXCR anew, one entry per CDR3 protein. In the table there are 100,000 or so distinct CDR3 sequences, approximately 78% of which are singletons. From unsorted bulk tissue weighing about 20-32 mg, DNA and RNA were co-extracted. What was sequenced was liver tumor tissue from sampling region 3. Subset: tumor region T3, left-lateral pole. These receptor sequences come from a man in his forties with primary liver carcinoma and hepatitis B virus infection.

On this clonotype: At one end, the junction sequence differs from germline, possibly due to a read error. The rearrangement links TRBV28 to TRBJ1-6; D is unresolved. This CDR3 has 14 residues. Looked up from germline, CDR1 is MDHEN and CDR2 is SYDVKM. This CDR3 is CASISASYNSPFHF. The CDR3 DNA reads TGTGCCAGCATTTCGGCCAGCTACAATTCACCCTTCCACTTT.

The V and J genes are TRBV30 and TRBJ2-7; 7 bases fit TRBD2. Germline V gene data show CDR1 as GTSNPN and CDR2 as SVGIG (reference sequence). V shed 4 bases, J shed 8 bases, and the junction held 17 bases outside the gene matches. The CDR3 consists of 15 residues. CDR3 nucleotide sequence: TGTGCCTGGACGACTAACGGGAGGACCTACATCAAGCAGTACTTC. Translating gives CAWTTNGRTYIKQYF. Full variable domain (outside the CDR3, taken from reference TRBV30 and TRBJ2-7): SQTIHQWPATLVQPVGSPLSLECTVEGTSNPNLYWYRQAAGRGLQLLFYSVGIGQISSEVPQNLSASRPQDRQFILSSKKLLLSDSGFYLCAWTTNGRTYIKQYFGPGTRLTVT.

Notes on this clonotype: Its ends do not fully match the called genes, so a read error is possible. The chain combines TRBV29-1 with TRBJ1-1; no reliable D call. This CDR3 is built from 12 residues. Germline V gene lookup returns CDR1 SQVTM and CDR2 ANQGSEA. CDR3 protein: CSVVVGGTEAIF. The CDR3 DNA follows: TGCAGCGTTGTGGTGGGCGGCACTGAAGCCATCTTT.

A note on this clonotype: One junction end disagrees with the germline gene, perhaps due to a read error. This chain uses TRBV6-1 with TRBJ2-5; tentative D call: TRBD1 (5 bases). The CDR3 length is 14 residues. Germline V gives CDR1 MNHNS, CDR2 SASEGT. The CDR3 DNA reads as TGTGCCAACAGTGAAGGACACGCACGAGAGGCCCAGTACTTC. Protein product: CANSEGHAREAQYF.

As concerns this clonotype: Compared with germline, one end of the junction differs, possibly owing to a read error. The chain uses TRBV13 and TRBJ1-6; D unclear. There are 16 residues in the CDR3. CDR1 is PRHDT, CDR2 FYEKMQ, per germline (reference sequence). The CDR3 is CASSSPGNRGDSPLHF. The CDR3 region has the DNA TGTGCCAGCAGCTCACCCGGGAACAGAGGCGATTCACCCCTCCATTTT. Full variable domain (missing parts from reference TRBV13 and TRBJ1-6): AAGVIQSPRHLIKEKRETATLKCYPIPRHDTVYWYQQGPGQDPQFLISFYEKMQSDKGSIPDRFSAQQFSDYHSELNMSSLELGDSALYFCASSSPGNRGDSPLHFGNGTRLTVT.

Comment on this clonotype: One end of the junction fails to match germline, which may point to a read error. The CDR3 sequence: CAISVDRDEQYF. CDR3 bases: TGTGCCATCAGTGTGGACCGGGACGAACAGTACTTC. The V call is TRBV6-2 or TRBV6-3, the J call TRBJ2-7; D is perhaps TRBD1 or TRBD2 (5 bases each). This CDR3 region has 12 residues. CDR1 and CDR2 (germline): MNHEY, SVGEGT.

The V and J genes are TRBV6-6 and TRBJ1-1, with D perhaps TRBD1 (6 bases). The V and J ends lost 6 bases and 14 bases respectively, with 22 bases between them. The CDR3 has 13 residues. The germline gives CDR1 MNHNY, CDR2 SVGAGI (reference sequence). The CDR3 region has the DNA TGTGCCAGCAGCATAGGGGGGACTACTGATGCCTTCTTT. This gives the protein CASSIGGTTDAFF.

Comments on this clonotype: Germline is not matched at one junction end, which may reflect a read error. This chain links TRBV12-3 or TRBV12-4 with TRBJ2-3; 10 nucleotides agree with TRBD2. CDR3 length: 15 amino acids. The CDR3 bases are TGTCCCAGCAGTCTAGCGGGAGTGGAGGGGAATACGCAGTATTTT. Encoded protein: CPSSLAGVEGNTQYF.

On this clonotype itself: As the CDR3 is not closed by the conserved phenylalanine or tryptophan, this likely results from a read error. V usage is TRBV4-1 and J usage is TRBJ1-1, with TRBD1 as a possible D gene (6 bases). CDR3 length: 17 residues. Looked up from germline, CDR1 is MGHRA and CDR2 is YSYEKL. CDR3 DNA sequence: TGTGCCAGCAGCCAAGATTCCCAGACCTCGGACAGCCTTGAAGCTTTCTTA. Its protein product is CASSQDSQTSDSLEAFL.

A note on this clonotype: The junction and the germline gene differ at one end; a read error may be behind it. The gene calls are TRBV11-1 and TRBJ2-4; the match to TRBD2 covers 11 bases. The CDR3 has 17 residues. In germline, CDR1 is SGHAT, CDR2 FQDESV (reference sequence). The CDR3 nucleotides are TGTGCCAGCGGCTTTCCCGAGACTAGCGGGACCAAAAACATTCTATACTTC. Translation: CASGFPETSGTKNILYF.

With respect to this clonotype: The CDR3 ends on some other residue instead of the conserved phenylalanine or tryptophan, so this is likely a read error. This rearrangement joins TRBV28 to TRBJ2-7; D possibly matches TRBD1 or TRBD2 (5 bases each). The V end was cut by 6 bases, the J end by 3 bases, with 12 bases between. Germline CDR1 is MDHEN and CDR2 is SYDVKM. The CDR3 has 13 residues. CDR3 nucleotides: TGTGCCAGCAGCGGGGACCGTGTCTACGAGCAGTACTGC. Its protein is CASSGDRVYEQYC.

The chain couples TRBV4-2 to TRBJ2-7; tentative D call: TRBD2 (5 bases). Germline V CDR1 and CDR2: LGHNA, YNFKEQ. There are 15 residues in the CDR3. Trimming removed 3 bases from V and 4 bases from J, with 16 bases in between. CDR3 nucleotides: TGTGCCAGCAGCCATGCCCCGGACTTACAATACGAGCAGTACTTC. Residues: CASSHAPDLQYEQYF.

About this clonotype itself: Compared with germline, one end of the junction differs, possibly owing to a read error. The chain combines TRBV5-1 with TRBJ2-5; a weak D match, TRBD2 (5 bases). Looked up from germline, CDR1 is SGHRS and CDR2 is YFSETQ. The CDR3 runs 15 residues. This CDR3 reads CVSSLSGSAEETQYF. CDR3 sequence (DNA): TGCGTCAGCAGCTTAAGTGGGAGCGCGGAAGAGACCCAGTACTTC.

V is TRBV5-1 and J is TRBJ1-4, with D hard to call. Trimming took 6 bases from V and 4 from J, leaving 16 bases between them. From germline, CDR1 is SGHRS and CDR2 YFSETQ. The CDR3 runs 15 residues. The CDR3, as DNA: TGCGCCAGCACCATAGCCGGACCCAGTAATGAAAAACTGTTTTTT. It encodes CASTIAGPSNEKLFF.

In regard to this clonotype: The junction differs from germline at one of its ends, possibly a read error. The chain carries TRBV6-5 and TRBJ1-1; D call uncertain. The germline CDR1 and CDR2 sequences are MNHEY and SVGAGI. CDR3 length: 14 residues. The CDR3 nucleotides are TGCGCCAGCAGTTACCGACTGACGAACACTGAAGATTTCTTT. Amino acids: CASSYRLTNTEDFF.